Listed below are T cell receptor beta chains from one sample, sequenced in a study of cytomegalovirus exposure and HLA in healthy donors. The protocol was immunoSEQ multiplex PCR, while the TCRdb copy is restricted to in-frame clones and leaves out a portion. The sample lists around 130,000 clones; 74% were seen once. Sequenced: PBMCs. The receptors were sampled from a man aged 35-49 years in good health and CMV-seropositive. CDR3s include the opening cysteine and the closing phenylalanine or tryptophan. D genes are given only for firm matches. Only part of the rows carry a size: once, few, many, or a class if the clone is expanded.

CDR3 DNA | CDR3 protein | D gene | clone size | J gene | V gene
TGTGCCAGCAGCTTGGGGCAGGGTCGAAGTGGCTACACCTTC | CASSLGQGRSGYTF | - | few | TRBJ1-2 | TRBV5-6
TGTGCCAGTAGTATACCCCAGAGCGGGACTGCTAGCACAGATACGCAGTATTTT | CASSIPQSGTASTDTQYF | TRBD2 | - | TRBJ2-3 | TRBV19
TGTGCCAGCAGTTACGCGGCAGGGTCAGGAGACGAGCAGTACTTC | CASSYAAGSGDEQYF | - | - | TRBJ2-7 | TRBV6-6
TGTGCCAGCAGACTCGGACAGCGTGCTAGCACAGATACGCAGTATTTT | CASRLGQRASTDTQYF | - | - | TRBJ2-3 | TRBV28
TGTGCCAGTAGCCTGACAGACAATCAGCCCCAGCATTTT | CASSLTDNQPQHF | - | - | TRBJ1-5 | TRBV19
TGTGCCAGCAGCCCCTTCCTCAGGTCAAGCTATGGCTACACCTTC | CASSPFLRSSYGYTF | - | few | TRBJ1-2 | TRBV14
TGTGCCAGCAGTCAGGGACAGGGGGTCGGCTATGGCTACACCTTC | CASSQGQGVGYGYTF | TRBD1 | - | TRBJ1-2 | TRBV27
TGTGCCAGCAGCCCTTGGGGGCAGTCCTACGAGCAGTACTTC | CASSPWGQSYEQYF | - | - | TRBJ2-7 | TRBV7-9
TGCGCCAGCAGCACCGGGACAGGGAACTACGAGCAGTACTTC | CASSTGTGNYEQYF | TRBD1 | few | TRBJ2-7 | TRBV5-1
TGTGCCAGCAGCTCCGGGACTAGCTGGGAGACCCAGTACTTC | CASSSGTSWETQYF | TRBD2 | - | TRBJ2-5 | TRBV27
TGTGCCTGGAGTGTATGGACAGGGGCGGATTTGAGCTACACCTTC | CAWSVWTGADLSYTF | TRBD1 | - | TRBJ1-2 | TRBV30
TGTGCCACCTCTAGGGGAGTTACAGGGGGAGGCGGAGAGACCCAGTACTTC | CATSRGVTGGGGETQYF | TRBD1 | - | TRBJ2-5 | TRBV2
TGTGCCAGTTCCGGGACAGAGGGTTACCCCCAGCATTTT | CASSGTEGYPQHF | TRBD1 | - | TRBJ1-5 | TRBV7-2
TGTGCCAGCAGTTTATCTTTTTTAGCCCCGGGTCCTCAAGAGACCCAGTACTTC | CASSLSFLAPGPQETQYF | - | - | TRBJ2-5 | TRBV27
TGTGCCAGCAGTGCCTGGGACAGCCTTAGCACAGATACGCAGTATTTT | CASSAWDSLSTDTQYF | TRBD1 | - | TRBJ2-3 | TRBV28